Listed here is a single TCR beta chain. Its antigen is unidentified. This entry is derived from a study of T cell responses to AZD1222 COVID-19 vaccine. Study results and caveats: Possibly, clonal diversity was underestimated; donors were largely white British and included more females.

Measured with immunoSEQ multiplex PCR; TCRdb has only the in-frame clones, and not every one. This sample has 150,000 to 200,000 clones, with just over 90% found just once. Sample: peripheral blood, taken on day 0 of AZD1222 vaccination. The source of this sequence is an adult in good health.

The CDR3 region is CASSHDRSGDLGNTIYF. The CDR3 region has the DNA TGCGCCAGCAGCCACGACCGATCAGGGGACCTCGGAAACACCATATATTTT. The V call is TRBV4-1, the J call TRBJ1-3, with a weak D call TRBD1 (6 bases). Germline CDR1 and CDR2: MGHRA and YSYEKL. Trimming pared 3 bases from V and 4 bases from J, leaving 19 bases between. This CDR3 is built from 17 residues.